This T cell receptor beta chain was documented in a study of shared clonotypes between healthy human individuals. General study findings and limits: Only blood underwent sampling, and tissue repertoires likely differ.

The CDR3 covers 13 residues. CDR1 is SEHNR, CDR2 FQNEAQ, per germline (reference sequence). Trimming pared 4 bases from V and 4 bases from J, leaving 8 bases between. Only CD45RO-negative cells positively selected for CCR7 counted as naive CD8 cells, so terminally differentiated effector memory CD45RA+ cells were excluded. For this clone: The antigen remains unidentified.

Each sorted subset replicate got 200 ng genomic DNA, roughly 30,000 genomes. Data came from immunoSEQ multiplex PCR; TCRdb stores just in-frame clones and leaves some out. The sample shows about 2.1 million clones, approximately 92% of them seen only once. This chain links TRBV7-9 with TRBJ1-5; tentatively, D is TRBD1 (5 bases). Sequencing was performed on naive CD8+ T cells from PBMCs. The receptor comes from a man aged 18 to 29 in good health. Some clones in this sample may be carry-over from other donors' samples. The CDR3 protein is CASSYDSNQPQHF. The DNA for the CDR3 is TGTGCCAGCAGCTACGACAGTAATCAGCCCCAGCATTTT.